This T cell receptor (beta chain) was sequenced for a study of T-cell reconstitution after alpha-beta-depleted transplantation in children. Unique molecular identifiers were used in preparing the TCRbeta library. TCRdb reanalysed the PCR reads using MiXCR and keeps one entry per CDR3 protein. The sample includes 190,000 or so distinct CDR3 sequences, around 6.8% of them seen just once. This CDR3 contains 14 residues. V lost 4 bases, J lost 6 bases, and 12 bases lay in between. Germline CDR1 and CDR2: KGHDR and SFDVKD. This clonotype was found many times. The receptor was isolated from a human donor who donated a stem cell graft to a child with Wiskott-Aldrich syndrome. Here the sequenced sample was PBMCs from the stem cell graft donor, taken from the stem cell graft. The J gene is TRBJ2-1, the V gene TRBV24-1; D gene uncertain. The CDR3: CATSDRLWTNEQFF. The DNA for the CDR3 is TGTGCCACCAGTGACCGACTGTGGACCAATGAGCAGTTCTTC.